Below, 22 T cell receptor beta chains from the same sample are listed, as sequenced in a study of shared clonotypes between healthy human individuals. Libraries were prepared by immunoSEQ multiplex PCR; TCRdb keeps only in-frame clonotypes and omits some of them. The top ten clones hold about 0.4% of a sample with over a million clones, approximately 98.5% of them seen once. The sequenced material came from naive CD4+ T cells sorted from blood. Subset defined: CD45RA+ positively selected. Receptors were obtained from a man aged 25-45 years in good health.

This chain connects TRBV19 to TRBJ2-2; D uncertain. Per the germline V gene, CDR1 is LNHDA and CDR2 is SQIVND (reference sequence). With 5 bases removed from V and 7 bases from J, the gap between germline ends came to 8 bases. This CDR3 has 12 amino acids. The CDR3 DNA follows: TGTGCCAGTAGTCTGTCGGTCGGGGAGCTGTTTTTT. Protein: CASSLSVGELFF.

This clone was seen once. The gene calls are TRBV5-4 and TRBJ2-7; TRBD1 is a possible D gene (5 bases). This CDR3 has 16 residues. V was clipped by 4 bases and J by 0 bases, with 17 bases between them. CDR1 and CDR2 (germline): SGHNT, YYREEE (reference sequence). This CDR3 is CASSLSSKTASYEQYF. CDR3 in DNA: TGTGCCAGCAGCCTATCATCAAAGACAGCCTCCTACGAGCAGTACTTC. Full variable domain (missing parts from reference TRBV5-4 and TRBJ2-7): ETGVTQSPTHLIKTRGQQVTLRCSSQSGHNTVSWYQQALGQGPQFIFQYYREEENGRGNFPPRFSGLQFPNYSSELNVNALELDDSALYLCASSLSSKTASYEQYFGPGTRLTVT.

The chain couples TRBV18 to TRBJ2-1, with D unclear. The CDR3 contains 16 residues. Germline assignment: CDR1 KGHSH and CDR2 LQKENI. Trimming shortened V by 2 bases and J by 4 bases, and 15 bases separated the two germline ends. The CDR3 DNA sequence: TGTGCCAGCTCACCATTGGCGAGAGTTACATACAATGAGCAGTTCTTC. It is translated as CASSPLARVTYNEQFF.

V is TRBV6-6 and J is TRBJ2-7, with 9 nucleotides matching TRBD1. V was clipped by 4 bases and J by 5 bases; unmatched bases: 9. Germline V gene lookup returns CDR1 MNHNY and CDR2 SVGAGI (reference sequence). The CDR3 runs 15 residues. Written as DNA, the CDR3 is TGTGCCAGCAGTTTCCGAAGGACAGGGGACCACGAGCAGTACTTC. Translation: CASSFRRTGDHEQYF.

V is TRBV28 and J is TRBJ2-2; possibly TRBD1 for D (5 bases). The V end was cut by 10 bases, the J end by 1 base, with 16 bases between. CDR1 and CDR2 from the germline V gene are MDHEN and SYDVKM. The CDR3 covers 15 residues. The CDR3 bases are TGTGCCACCCCATCAGGGCAGAAGAACACCGGGGAGCTGTTTTTT. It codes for CATPSGQKNTGELFF.

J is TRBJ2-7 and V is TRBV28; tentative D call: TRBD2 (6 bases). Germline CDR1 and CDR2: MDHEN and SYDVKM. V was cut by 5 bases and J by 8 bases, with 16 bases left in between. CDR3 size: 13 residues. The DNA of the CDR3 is TGTGCCAGCAGTGGACTTGGGGCGGGACAGCAGTACTTC. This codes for CASSGLGAGQQYF.

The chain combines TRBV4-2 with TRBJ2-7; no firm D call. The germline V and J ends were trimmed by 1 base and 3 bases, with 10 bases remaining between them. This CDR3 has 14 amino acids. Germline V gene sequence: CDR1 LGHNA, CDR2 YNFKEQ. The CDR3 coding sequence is TGTGCCAGCAGCCAAGGATCAGACCTCTACGAGCAGTACTTC. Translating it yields CASSQGSDLYEQYF.

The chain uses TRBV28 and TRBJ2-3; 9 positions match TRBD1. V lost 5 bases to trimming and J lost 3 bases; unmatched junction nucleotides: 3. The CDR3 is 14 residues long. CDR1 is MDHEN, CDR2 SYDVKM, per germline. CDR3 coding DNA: TGTGCCAGCAGTCAAGGGACAGGGACAGATACGCAGTATTTT. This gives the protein CASSQGTGTDTQYF.

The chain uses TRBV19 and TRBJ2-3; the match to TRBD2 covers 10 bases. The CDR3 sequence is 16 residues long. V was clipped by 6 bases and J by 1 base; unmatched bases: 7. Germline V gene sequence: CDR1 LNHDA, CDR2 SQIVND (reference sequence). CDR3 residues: CASRPPLAGGTDTQYF. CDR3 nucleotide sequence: TGTGCCAGTAGACCGCCTCTAGCGGGAGGCACAGATACGCAGTATTTT.

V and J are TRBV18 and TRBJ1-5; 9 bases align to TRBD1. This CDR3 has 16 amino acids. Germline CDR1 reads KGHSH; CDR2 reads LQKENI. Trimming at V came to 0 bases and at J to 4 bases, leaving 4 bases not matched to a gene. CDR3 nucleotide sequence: TGTGCCAGCTCACCACCCGGGACAGGGAATAATCAGCCCCAGCATTTT. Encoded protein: CASSPPGTGNNQPQHF.

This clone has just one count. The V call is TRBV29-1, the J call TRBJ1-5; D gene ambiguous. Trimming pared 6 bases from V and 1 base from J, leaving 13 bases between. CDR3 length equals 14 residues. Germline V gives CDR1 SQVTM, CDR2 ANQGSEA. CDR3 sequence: CSVAPRGSNQPQHF. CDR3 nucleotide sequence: TGCAGCGTGGCTCCCCGGGGAAGCAATCAGCCCCAGCATTTT.

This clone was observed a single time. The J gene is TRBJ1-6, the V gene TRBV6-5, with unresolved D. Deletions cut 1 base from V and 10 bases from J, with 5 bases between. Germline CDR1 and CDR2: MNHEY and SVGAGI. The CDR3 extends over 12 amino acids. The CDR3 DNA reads TGTGCCAGCAGTTACTTATCGTCACCCCTCCACTTT. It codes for CASSYLSSPLHF.

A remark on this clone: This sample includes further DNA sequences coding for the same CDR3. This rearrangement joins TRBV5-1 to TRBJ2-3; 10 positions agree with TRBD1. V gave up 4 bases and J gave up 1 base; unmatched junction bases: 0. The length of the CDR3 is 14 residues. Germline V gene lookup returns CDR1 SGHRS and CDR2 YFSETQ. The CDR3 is CASSGQGGTDTQYF. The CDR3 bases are TGCGCCAGCAGCGGACAGGGGGGCACAGATACGCAGTATTTT.

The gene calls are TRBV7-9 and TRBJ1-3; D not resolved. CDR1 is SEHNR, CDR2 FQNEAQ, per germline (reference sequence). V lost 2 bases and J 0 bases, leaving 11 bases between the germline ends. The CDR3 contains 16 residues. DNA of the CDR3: TGTGCCAGCAGCTTACTGGGCGGGCTCTCTGGAAACACCATATATTTT. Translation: CASSLLGGLSGNTIYF.

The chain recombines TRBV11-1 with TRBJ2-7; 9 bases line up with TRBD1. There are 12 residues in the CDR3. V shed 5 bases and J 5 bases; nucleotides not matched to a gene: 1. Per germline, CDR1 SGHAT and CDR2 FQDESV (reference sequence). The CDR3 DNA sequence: TGTGCCAGCAGCGGGACAGGGCACGAGCAGTACTTC. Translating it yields CASSGTGHEQYF. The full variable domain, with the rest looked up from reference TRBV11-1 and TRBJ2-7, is EAEVAQSPRYKITEKSQAVAFWCDPISGHATLYWYRQILGQGPELLVQFQDESVVDDSQLPKDRFSAERLKGVDSTLKIQPAELGDSAMYLCASSGTGHEQYFGPGTRLTVT.

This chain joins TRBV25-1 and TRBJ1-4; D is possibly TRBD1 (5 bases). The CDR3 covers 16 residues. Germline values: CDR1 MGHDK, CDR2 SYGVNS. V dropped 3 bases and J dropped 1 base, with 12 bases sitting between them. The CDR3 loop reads CASSDPGGETNEKLFF. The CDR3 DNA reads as TGTGCCAGCAGTGATCCGGGGGGAGAAACTAATGAAAAACTGTTTTTT. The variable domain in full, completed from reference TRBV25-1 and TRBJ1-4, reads EADIYQTPRYLVIGTGKKITLECSQTMGHDKMYWYQQDPGMELHLIHYSYGVNSTEKGDLSSESTVSRIRTEHFPLTLESARPSHTSQYLCASSDPGGETNEKLFFGSGTQLSVL.

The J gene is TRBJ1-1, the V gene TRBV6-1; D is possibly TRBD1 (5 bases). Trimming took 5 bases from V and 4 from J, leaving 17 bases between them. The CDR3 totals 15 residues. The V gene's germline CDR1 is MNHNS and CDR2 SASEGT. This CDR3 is CASSIRGLMGTEAFF. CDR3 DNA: TGTGCCAGCAGTATTAGGGGCCTGATGGGCACTGAAGCTTTCTTT.

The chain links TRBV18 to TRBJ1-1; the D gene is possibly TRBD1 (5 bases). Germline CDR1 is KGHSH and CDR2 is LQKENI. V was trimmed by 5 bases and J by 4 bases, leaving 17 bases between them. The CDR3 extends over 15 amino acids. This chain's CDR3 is CASSSSRGVGTEAFF. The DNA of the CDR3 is TGTGCCAGCTCATCATCCCGGGGGGTTGGCACTGAAGCTTTCTTT.

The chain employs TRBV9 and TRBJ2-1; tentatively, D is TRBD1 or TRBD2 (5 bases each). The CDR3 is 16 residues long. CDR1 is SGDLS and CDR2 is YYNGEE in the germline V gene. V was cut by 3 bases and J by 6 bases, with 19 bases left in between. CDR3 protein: CASSAKPGPGGNEQFF. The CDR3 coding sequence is TGTGCCAGCAGCGCAAAACCCGGGCCTGGGGGCAATGAGCAGTTCTTC.

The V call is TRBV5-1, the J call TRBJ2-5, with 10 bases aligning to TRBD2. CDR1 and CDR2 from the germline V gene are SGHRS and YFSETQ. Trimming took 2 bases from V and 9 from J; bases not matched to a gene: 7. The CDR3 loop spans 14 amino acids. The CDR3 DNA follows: TGCGCCAGCAGCTTTGGACTAGCGGTCCAGGCCCAGTACTTC. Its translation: CASSFGLAVQAQYF.

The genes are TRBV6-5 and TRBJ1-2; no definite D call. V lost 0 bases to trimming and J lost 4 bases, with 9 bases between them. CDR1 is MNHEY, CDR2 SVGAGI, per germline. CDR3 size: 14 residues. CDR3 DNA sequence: TGTGCCAGCAGTTACTCGGTGTCAGGCTATGGCTACACCTTC. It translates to CASSYSVSGYGYTF.

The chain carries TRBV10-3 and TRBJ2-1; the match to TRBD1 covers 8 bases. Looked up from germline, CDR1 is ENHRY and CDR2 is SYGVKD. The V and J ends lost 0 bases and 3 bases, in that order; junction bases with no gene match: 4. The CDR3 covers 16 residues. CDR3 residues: CAISESGDRGYNEQFF. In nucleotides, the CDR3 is TGTGCCATCAGTGAGTCGGGTGACAGGGGCTACAATGAGCAGTTCTTC.